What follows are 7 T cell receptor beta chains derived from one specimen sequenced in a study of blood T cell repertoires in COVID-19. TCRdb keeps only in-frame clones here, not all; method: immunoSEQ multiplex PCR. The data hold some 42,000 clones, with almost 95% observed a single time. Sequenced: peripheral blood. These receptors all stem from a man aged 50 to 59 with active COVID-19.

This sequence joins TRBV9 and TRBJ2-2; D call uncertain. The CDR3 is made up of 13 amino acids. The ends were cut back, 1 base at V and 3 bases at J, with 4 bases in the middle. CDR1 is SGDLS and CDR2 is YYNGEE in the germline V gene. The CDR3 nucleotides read TGTGCCAGCAGCGTATTATACACCGGGGAGCTGTTTTTT. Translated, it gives CASSVLYTGELFF.

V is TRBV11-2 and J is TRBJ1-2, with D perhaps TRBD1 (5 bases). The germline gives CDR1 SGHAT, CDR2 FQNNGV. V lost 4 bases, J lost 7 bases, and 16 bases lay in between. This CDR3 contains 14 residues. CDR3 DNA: TGTGCCAGCAGCTCCAGATCGGGGGGAGGTGGCTACACCTTC. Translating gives CASSSRSGGGGYTF.

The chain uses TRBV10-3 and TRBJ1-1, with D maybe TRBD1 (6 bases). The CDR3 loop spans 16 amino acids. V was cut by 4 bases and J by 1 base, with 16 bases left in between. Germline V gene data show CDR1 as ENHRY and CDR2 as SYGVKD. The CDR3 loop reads CAISGAYRVGNTEAFF. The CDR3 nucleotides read TGTGCCATCAGTGGGGCCTACAGGGTGGGGAACACTGAAGCTTTCTTT.

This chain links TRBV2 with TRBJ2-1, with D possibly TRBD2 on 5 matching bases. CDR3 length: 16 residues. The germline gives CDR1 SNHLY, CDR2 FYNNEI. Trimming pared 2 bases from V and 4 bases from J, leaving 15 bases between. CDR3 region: CASSEFVGGSYNEQFF. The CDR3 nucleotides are TGTGCCAGCAGTGAATTCGTCGGCGGGTCATACAATGAGCAGTTCTTC. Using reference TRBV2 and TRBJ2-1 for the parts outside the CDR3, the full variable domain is EPEVTQTPSHQVTQMGQEVILRCVPISNHLYFYWYRQILGQKVEFLVSFYNNEISEKSEIFDDQFSVERPDGSNFTLKIRSTKLEDSAMYFCASSEFVGGSYNEQFFGPGTRLTVL.

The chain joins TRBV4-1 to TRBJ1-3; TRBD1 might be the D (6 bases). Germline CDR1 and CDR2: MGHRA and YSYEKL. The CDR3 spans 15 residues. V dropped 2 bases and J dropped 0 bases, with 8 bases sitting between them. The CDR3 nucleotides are TGCGCCAGCAGCCAATCGGACAGCTCTGGAAACACCATATATTTT. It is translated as CASSQSDSSGNTIYF.

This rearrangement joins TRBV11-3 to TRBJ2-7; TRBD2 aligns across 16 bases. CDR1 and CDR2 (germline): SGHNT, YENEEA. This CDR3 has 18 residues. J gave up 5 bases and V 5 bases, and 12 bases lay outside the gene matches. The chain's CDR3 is CASSPRPGLAGGPDEQYF. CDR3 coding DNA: TGTGCCAGCAGCCCGAGACCGGGACTAGCGGGAGGGCCGGACGAGCAGTACTTC. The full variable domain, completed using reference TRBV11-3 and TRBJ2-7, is EAGVVQSPRYKIIEKKQPVAFWCNPISGHNTLYWYLQNLGQGPELLIRYENEEAVDDSQLPKDRFSAERLKGVDSTLKIQPAELGDSAVYLCASSPRPGLAGGPDEQYFGPGTRLTVT.

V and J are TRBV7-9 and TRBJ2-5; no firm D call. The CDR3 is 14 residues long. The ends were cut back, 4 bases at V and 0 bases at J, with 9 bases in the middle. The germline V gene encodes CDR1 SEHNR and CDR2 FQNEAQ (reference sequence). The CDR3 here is CASSSPRDQETQYF. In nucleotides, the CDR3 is TGTGCCAGCAGCTCCCCCCGGGACCAAGAGACCCAGTACTTC.